This T cell receptor (beta chain) was recorded in a study of blood T cells in healthy people across ages. In its sample, this clonotype was seen a few times. The target antigen is unknown. Germline V gives CDR1 KGHSH, CDR2 LQKENI. The CDR3 spans 15 residues. The V gene lost 2 bases and the J gene lost 2 bases, with 13 bases spanning the gap. At least 7 million PBMCs were isolated per sample. PCR was performed a second time for 7 to 11 cycles using a sample-barcoded 5' primer and a J-beta primer mix. TCRdb re-analysed the 5' RACE reads in MiXCR, keeping a single row per CDR3 protein. This sample has about 680,000 distinct CDR3 sequences, with around 48% found just once. General observations from the study: As naive T cell percentage varied, TCR beta diversity correlated strongly with it.

The chain combines TRBV18 with TRBJ2-7, with D perhaps TRBD1 (5 bases). The sequencing sample was made of blood. The sequence came from a woman in her fifties or sixties in good health. CDR3 sequence (DNA): TGTGCCAGCTCACCAATTGTGCAGGGTCCCTACGAGCAGTACTTC. It is translated as CASSPIVQGPYEQYF.